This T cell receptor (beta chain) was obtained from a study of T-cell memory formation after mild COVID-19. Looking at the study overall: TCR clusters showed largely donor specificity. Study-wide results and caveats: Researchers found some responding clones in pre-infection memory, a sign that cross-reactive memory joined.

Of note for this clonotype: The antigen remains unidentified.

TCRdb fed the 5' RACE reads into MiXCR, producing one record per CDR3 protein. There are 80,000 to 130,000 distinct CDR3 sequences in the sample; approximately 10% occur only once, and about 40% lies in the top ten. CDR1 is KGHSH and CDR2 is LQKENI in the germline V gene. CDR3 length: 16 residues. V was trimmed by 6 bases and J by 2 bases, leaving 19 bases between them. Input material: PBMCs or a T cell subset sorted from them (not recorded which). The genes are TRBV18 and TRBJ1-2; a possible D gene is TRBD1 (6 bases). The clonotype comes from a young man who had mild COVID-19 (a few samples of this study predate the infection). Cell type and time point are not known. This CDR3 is CASSLNGGLGNYGYTF. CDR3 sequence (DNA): TGTGCCAGCTCTCTTAACGGGGGGCTGGGGAACTATGGCTACACCTTC.